These 25 T cell receptor beta chains were sequenced from one sample in a study of beta chain features in type 1 diabetes. Expressed TCRB transcripts were sequenced because the entire RNA isolate underwent reverse transcription. Repertoires were generated with immunoSEQ multiplex PCR, while TCRdb's copy carries only in-frame clones and drops some. The sample includes fewer than 250,000 clones, 12% to 15% of them seen just once. The specimen sequenced was naive CD4+ T cells from blood. Every receptor here comes from a woman aged 40-49 years in good health.

The chain carries TRBV27 and TRBJ2-7, with TRBD2 matching over 7 bases. CDR1 and CDR2 from the germline V gene are MNHEY and SMNVEV (reference sequence). There are 14 residues in the CDR3. V shed 5 bases, J shed 5 bases, and the junction held 9 bases outside the gene matches. CDR3 nucleotides: TGTGCCAGCAGTGCCAGTCGGCGGGGGAACGAGCAGTACTTC. The encoded protein is CASSASRRGNEQYF.

This clone was detected only a few times. At one of its ends the junction is not consistent with the germline gene, which may arise from a read error. V gene TRBV7-7 combines with J gene TRBJ2-2; 8 nucleotides align to TRBD1. The CDR3 contains 13 residues. Per germline, CDR1 SSHAT and CDR2 FNYEAQ (reference sequence). CDR3 loop: CASSSTGAGELFF. In nucleotides, the CDR3 is TGTGCTAGCAGCTCGACAGGGGCCGGGGAGCTGTTTTTT. Filled out from reference TRBV7-7 and TRBJ2-2, the complete variable domain reads GAGVSQSPRYKVTKRGQDVTLRCDPISSHATLYWYQQALGQGPEFLTYFNYEAQPDKSGLPSDRFSAERPEGSISTLTIQRTEQRDSAMYRCASSSTGAGELFFGEGSRLTVL.

The chain uses TRBV5-4 and TRBJ2-7; 9 nucleotides match TRBD1. V trimming: 0 bases; J trimming: 3 bases; junction bases outside the gene matches: 4. The germline V gene encodes CDR1 SGHNT and CDR2 YYREEE (reference sequence). The CDR3 consists of 15 residues. Here the CDR3 reads CASSLALGQGYEQYF. The CDR3 DNA reads as TGTGCCAGCAGCTTGGCCTTGGGACAGGGCTACGAGCAGTACTTC.

The chain employs TRBV7-2 and TRBJ1-2; 9 positions agree with TRBD1. The germline V gene has CDR1 SGHTA and CDR2 FQGNSA. The CDR3 runs 16 residues. V was pared by 5 bases and J by 6 bases, with 13 bases of the junction left unmatched. CDR3 residues: CASSLPMGQGVDGYTF. The CDR3 DNA reads TGTGCCAGCAGCCTCCCGATGGGACAGGGAGTCGATGGCTACACCTTC. Based on the CDR3 plus reference TRBV7-2 and TRBJ1-2, the full variable domain is GAGVSQSPSNKVTEKGKDVELRCDPISGHTALYWYRQSLGQGLEFLIYFQGNSAPDKSGLPSDRFSAERTGGSVSTLTIQRTQQEDSAVYLCASSLPMGQGVDGYTFGSGTRLTVV.

The chain is built from TRBV7-8 and TRBJ2-7, with D perhaps TRBD1 (6 bases). This CDR3 comprises 14 residues. The germline V gene has CDR1 SGHVS and CDR2 FQNEAQ. V dropped 5 bases and J dropped 2 bases, with 13 bases sitting between them. CDR3 nucleotide sequence: TGTGCCAGCAGCCCCCAGGGGCGCGCCTACGAGCAGTACTTC. Translation gives CASSPQGRAYEQYF.

This sequence joins TRBV29-1 and TRBJ2-3, with 15 bases aligning to TRBD2. With 3 bases clipped from V and 2 bases from J, the junction kept 3 bases outside the gene matches. Germline lookup yields CDR1 SQVTM and CDR2 ANQGSEA. This CDR3 spans 16 amino acids. The CDR3 DNA reads as TGCAGCGTTGATGGACTAGCGGGGGGGCCCACAGATACGCAGTATTTT. It yields the protein CSVDGLAGGPTDTQYF.

This clone was observed many times. The chain links TRBV5-1 to TRBJ2-7, with 7 positions matching TRBD2. The CDR3 extends over 14 amino acids. Germline V gene sequence: CDR1 SGHRS, CDR2 YFSETQ. The V segment lost 0 bases and the J segment 5 bases; nucleotides outside the gene matches: 5. The CDR3 protein is CASSLELAVDEQYF. The CDR3 DNA follows: TGCGCCAGCAGCTTGGAGCTAGCGGTCGACGAGCAGTACTTC.

This clone came up a few times. The gene calls are TRBV6-5 and TRBJ1-5, with TRBD1 identical over 8 bases. The junction had 6 bases not matched to a gene; V was cut back by 4 bases and J by 1 base. The germline V gene has CDR1 MNHEY and CDR2 SVGAGI. The CDR3 length is 16 residues. CDR3 bases: TGTGCCAGCAGTTTCGGACAGGGTATAAGCAATCAGCCCCAGCATTTT. This sequence encodes CASSFGQGISNQPQHF.

The chain recombines TRBV9 with TRBJ2-5; TRBD1 aligns across 9 bases. Per the germline V gene, CDR1 is SGDLS and CDR2 is YYNGEE. V lost 4 bases and J lost 4; bases outside the gene matches: 8. The length of the CDR3 is 15 residues. The CDR3 loop reads CASSPGTGRLETQYF. The CDR3 bases are TGTGCCAGCAGCCCAGGGACAGGGCGGCTAGAGACCCAGTACTTC.

The chain links TRBV5-1 to TRBJ1-2; D possibly corresponds to TRBD1 (5 bases). The CDR3 covers 17 residues. Germline CDR1 is SGHRS and CDR2 is YFSETQ. With 0 bases removed from V and 0 bases from J, the gap between germline ends came to 15 bases. The CDR3 nucleotides are TGCGCCAGCAGCTTGGGAAGGGGCCTAAAAGCTAACTATGGCTACACCTTC. Translated: CASSLGRGLKANYGYTF.

This clone was picked up a small number of times. This chain connects TRBV19 to TRBJ1-6; 7 nucleotides match TRBD1. V was pared by 4 bases and J by 7 bases, with 7 bases of the junction left unmatched. Germline V gene sequence: CDR1 LNHDA, CDR2 SQIVND (reference sequence). The CDR3 loop spans 15 amino acids. The CDR3 spells CASSRKQGTNSPLHF. Written as DNA, the CDR3 is TGTGCCAGTAGTAGAAAACAGGGGACCAATTCACCCCTCCACTTT.

The J gene is TRBJ2-4, the V gene TRBV6-5; D remains ambiguous. The germline gives CDR1 MNHEY, CDR2 SVGAGI. The CDR3 totals 15 residues. V was shortened by 6 bases and J by 3 bases, with 15 bases between the two germline ends. This CDR3 reads CASRTLSGGKNIQYF. The CDR3 coding sequence is TGTGCCAGCAGAACACTCTCAGGTGGCAAAAACATTCAGTACTTC.

The chain uses TRBV5-1 and TRBJ2-1; 7 positions match TRBD2. CDR3 size: 11 residues. Per germline, CDR1 SGHRS and CDR2 YFSETQ. After removal of 6 bases from V and 10 bases from J, the junction contained 4 bases not matched to a gene. CDR3 sequence reads: CASKLGGEQFF. The CDR3 DNA reads TGCGCCAGCAAATTGGGAGGGGAGCAGTTCTTC.

The chain links TRBV6-5 to TRBJ2-1; weak D call: TRBD2 (5 bases). Per germline, CDR1 MNHEY and CDR2 SVGAGI. CDR3 length: 15 amino acids. Trimming took 4 bases from V and 6 from J, leaving 16 bases between them. CDR3 loop: CASSFLGLAGNEQFF. In DNA, the CDR3 is TGTGCCAGCAGTTTCCTAGGACTCGCCGGCAATGAGCAGTTCTTC.

The chain recombines TRBV5-1 with TRBJ2-7; D might be TRBD1 (6 bases). The CDR3 is 12 amino acids. Germline CDR1 is SGHRS and CDR2 is YFSETQ. V was trimmed by 3 bases and J by 7 bases, leaving 11 bases between them. Here the CDR3 DNA reads TGCGCCAGCAGCTGGAGAGGGGGTGAGCAGTACTTC. Its translation is CASSWRGGEQYF.

The gene calls are TRBV11-1 and TRBJ2-1, with a tentative D call TRBD2 (5 bases). V lost 3 bases, J lost 5 bases, and 20 bases lay in between. The length of the CDR3 is 17 residues. CDR1 is SGHAT, CDR2 FQDESV, per germline (reference sequence). The CDR3 DNA follows: TGTGCCAGCAGCTTGCCGGGGAATTCTAAGTCGGACAATGAGCAGTTCTTC. This encodes CASSLPGNSKSDNEQFF.

This clone came up a few times. The chain is built from TRBV13 and TRBJ1-1, with D uncertain. CDR3 length: 14 residues. The V gene's germline CDR1 is PRHDT and CDR2 FYEKMQ (reference sequence). V lost 0 bases and J 1 base, leaving 6 bases between the germline ends. CDR3 DNA: TGTGCCAGCAGCTTAGGTCGGGGGAACACTGAAGCTTTCTTT. This sequence encodes CASSLGRGNTEAFF.

The rearrangement links TRBV18 to TRBJ1-5; D gene unclear. In germline, CDR1 is KGHSH, CDR2 LQKENI. Trimming removed 6 bases at V and 5 bases at J, with 11 bases between. This CDR3 comprises 13 residues. The CDR3 spells CASSPLRDQPQHF. The CDR3 DNA reads as TGTGCCAGCTCGCCCCTCCGCGATCAGCCCCAGCATTTT.

J is TRBJ1-2 and V is TRBV18; tentative D call: TRBD1 (5 bases). This CDR3 spans 14 amino acids. CDR1 and CDR2 (germline): KGHSH, LQKENI. The V end was cut by 6 bases, the J end by 3 bases, with 14 bases between. CDR3 protein: CASSSQGRDYGYTF. CDR3 coding DNA: TGTGCCAGCTCGTCCCAGGGAAGGGACTATGGCTACACCTTC.

This clone was counted a few times. The identical CDR3 is also encoded by other nucleotide sequences in the sample. The chain employs TRBV5-5 and TRBJ2-7; maybe TRBD1 (6 bases). V was clipped by 2 bases and J by 5 bases, with 8 bases between them. Germline values: CDR1 SGHKS, CDR2 YYEKEE (reference sequence). CDR3 size: 12 residues. This chain's CDR3 is CASSLQGNEQYF. The CDR3 nucleotides are TGTGCCAGCAGCTTACAGGGCAACGAGCAGTACTTC.

This clone has only a few counts. V usage is TRBV2 and J usage is TRBJ1-1; the match to TRBD1 covers 8 bases. The germline V gene has CDR1 SNHLY and CDR2 FYNNEI. Germline trimming cut 6 bases from V and 10 bases from J; bases unmatched to any gene: 4. The CDR3 is 11 amino acids. The CDR3 coding sequence is TGTGCCAGCAGACAGGGGGTGGCAGCTTTCTTT. Translation gives CASRQGVAAFF.

This clone has just a few counts. The chain joins TRBV7-2 to TRBJ1-6; TRBD1 is a possible D gene (5 bases). CDR1 and CDR2 (germline): SGHTA, FQGNSA. V dropped 3 bases and J dropped 8 bases, with 14 bases sitting between them. The CDR3 loop spans 15 amino acids. CDR3: CASSLQRRGDSPLHF. CDR3 nucleotides: TGTGCCAGCAGCTTGCAAAGGCGGGGGGATTCACCCCTCCACTTT.

This clone has just a few counts. V and J are TRBV6-4 and TRBJ2-3; a possible D gene is TRBD1 (6 bases). The CDR3 extends over 14 amino acids. The V gene lost 3 bases and the J gene lost 5 bases, with 12 bases spanning the gap. Germline values: CDR1 MRHNA, CDR2 SNTAGT. The CDR3 DNA sequence: TGTGCCAGCAGTGAGAACAGGGCGGGAGATACGCAGTATTTT. This sequence encodes CASSENRAGDTQYF.

The genes are TRBV2 and TRBJ2-7; 12 positions agree with TRBD1. The CDR3 loop spans 15 amino acids. Trimming cost V 8 bases and J 5 bases; bases outside gene matches: 10. The germline V gene has CDR1 SNHLY and CDR2 FYNNEI. CDR3: CASREWGQGANEQYF. The CDR3 DNA reads as TGTGCCAGCCGAGAATGGGGACAGGGGGCGAACGAGCAGTACTTC.

This clone was recorded a few times. The chain employs TRBV9 and TRBJ2-2, with D uncertain. The CDR3 is 14 residues long. Trimming left V 0 bases short and J 1 base short, with 4 bases between. Germline V gene data show CDR1 as SGDLS and CDR2 as YYNGEE. Here the CDR3 DNA reads TGTGCCAGCAGCGTAGTCGGGAACACCGGGGAGCTGTTTTTT. Protein: CASSVVGNTGELFF.